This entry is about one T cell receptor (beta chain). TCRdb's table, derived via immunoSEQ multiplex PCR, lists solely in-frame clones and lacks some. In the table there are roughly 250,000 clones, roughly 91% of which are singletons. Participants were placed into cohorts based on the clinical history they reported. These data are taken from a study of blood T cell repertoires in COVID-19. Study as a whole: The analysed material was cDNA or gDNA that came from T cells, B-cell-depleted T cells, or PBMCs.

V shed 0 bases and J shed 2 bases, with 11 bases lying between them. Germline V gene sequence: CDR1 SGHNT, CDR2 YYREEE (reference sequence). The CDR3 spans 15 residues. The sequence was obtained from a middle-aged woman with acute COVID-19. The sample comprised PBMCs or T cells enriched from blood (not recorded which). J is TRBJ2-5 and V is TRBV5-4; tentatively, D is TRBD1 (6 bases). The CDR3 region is CASSLARGSQETQYF. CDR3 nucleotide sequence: TGTGCCAGCAGCTTGGCCAGGGGTTCTCAAGAGACCCAGTACTTC.